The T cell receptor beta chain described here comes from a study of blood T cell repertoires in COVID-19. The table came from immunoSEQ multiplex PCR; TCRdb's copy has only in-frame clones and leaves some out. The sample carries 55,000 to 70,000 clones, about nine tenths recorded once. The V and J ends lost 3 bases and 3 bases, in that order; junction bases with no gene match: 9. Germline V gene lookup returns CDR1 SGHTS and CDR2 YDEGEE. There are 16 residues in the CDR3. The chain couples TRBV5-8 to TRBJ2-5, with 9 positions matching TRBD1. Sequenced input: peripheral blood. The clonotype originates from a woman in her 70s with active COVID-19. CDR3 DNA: TGTGCCAGCAGCTCGGGGACAGGGACCCGTAAAGAGACCCAGTACTTC. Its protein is CASSSGTGTRKETQYF. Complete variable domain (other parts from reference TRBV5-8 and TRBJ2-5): EAGVTQSPTHLIKTRGQQATLRCSPISGHTSVYWYQQALGLGLQFLLWYDEGEERNRGNFPPRFSGRQFPNYSSELNVNALELEDSALYLCASSSGTGTRKETQYFGPGTRLLVL.